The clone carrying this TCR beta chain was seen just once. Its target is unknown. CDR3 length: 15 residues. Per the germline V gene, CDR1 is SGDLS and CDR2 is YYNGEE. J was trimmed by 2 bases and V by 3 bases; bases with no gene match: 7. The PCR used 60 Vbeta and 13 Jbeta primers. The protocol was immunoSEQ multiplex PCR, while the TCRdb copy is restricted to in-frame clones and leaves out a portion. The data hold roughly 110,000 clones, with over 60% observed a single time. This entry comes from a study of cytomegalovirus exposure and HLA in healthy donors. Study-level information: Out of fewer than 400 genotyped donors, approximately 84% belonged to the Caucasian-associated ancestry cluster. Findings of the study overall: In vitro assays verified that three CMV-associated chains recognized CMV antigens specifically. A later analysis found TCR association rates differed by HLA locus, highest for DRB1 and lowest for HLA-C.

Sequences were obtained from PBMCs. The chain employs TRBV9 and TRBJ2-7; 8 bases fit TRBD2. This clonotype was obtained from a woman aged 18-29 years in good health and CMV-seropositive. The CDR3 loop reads CASSELAETTYEQYF. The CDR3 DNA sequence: TGTGCCAGCAGCGAACTAGCGGAAACCACCTACGAGCAGTACTTC.